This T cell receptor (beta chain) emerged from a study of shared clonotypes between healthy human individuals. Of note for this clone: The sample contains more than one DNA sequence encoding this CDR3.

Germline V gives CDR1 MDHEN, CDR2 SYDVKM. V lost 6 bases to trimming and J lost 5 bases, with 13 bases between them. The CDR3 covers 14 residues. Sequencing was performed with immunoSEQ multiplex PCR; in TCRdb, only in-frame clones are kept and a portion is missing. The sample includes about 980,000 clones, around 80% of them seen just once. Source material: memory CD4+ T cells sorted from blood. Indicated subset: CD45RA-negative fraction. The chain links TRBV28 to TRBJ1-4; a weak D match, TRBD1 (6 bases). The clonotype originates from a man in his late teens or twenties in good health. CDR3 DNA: TGTGCCAGCAGCTCACAGGGTCTGAATGAAAAACTGTTTTTT. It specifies CASSSQGLNEKLFF.